This T cell receptor (beta chain) stems from a study of T cell responses to AZD1222 COVID-19 vaccine. Sequencing used immunoSEQ multiplex PCR; TCRdb keeps in-frame clones, though not all of them. The data contain tens of thousands of clones, around 90% of them singletons. For this clone: The antigen remains undetermined.

Study conclusions and caveats: Repertoires were obtained only post-peak T cell response. Females made up more of the donors, who were largely white British, and clonal diversity may have come out too low. The study reported that nearly half of spike-specific TCRs target unmutated variant regions.

Losses at the gene ends were 1 base for V and 8 bases for J; bases not matched to a gene: 13. Germline assignment: CDR1 SGHVS and CDR2 FQNEAQ. The CDR3 is made up of 16 amino acids. This chain links TRBV7-8 with TRBJ1-2; TRBD1 matches at 7 bases. Sequenced here: peripheral blood, sampled on day 0 of AZD1222 vaccination. This TCR was sampled from an adult in good health. The CDR3 DNA follows: TGTGCCAGCAGCTTAGGCGGAGGAGGGCAGGGGGAAGGCTACACCTTC. Translating gives CASSLGGGGQGEGYTF.